This T cell receptor (beta chain) was identified in a study of cytomegalovirus exposure and HLA in healthy donors. Broader study findings: Productive status was seen about 87% or about 30% of the time for most TCR beta V segments in an earlier analysis.

PCR used 60 Vbeta primers and 13 Jbeta primers. Libraries were prepared by immunoSEQ multiplex PCR; TCRdb keeps only in-frame clonotypes and omits some of them. This table holds fewer than 350,000 clones, 85% to 90% found once. For this clone: Antigen unknown.

CDR1 SGHRS and CDR2 YFSETQ come from the germline V gene. The trim removed 0 bases at V and 1 base at J, leaving 3 bases unmatched. This CDR3 contains 15 residues. The chain joins TRBV5-1 to TRBJ2-7; TRBD2 matches at 8 bases. Sequenced: PBMCs. This sequence originates from a young woman in good health and CMV-seronegative. The CDR3 protein is CASSLVVAGSYEQYF. The CDR3 DNA reads TGCGCCAGCAGCTTGGTCGTAGCGGGGTCCTACGAGCAGTACTTC.